Listed below are T cell receptor beta chains from one sample, sequenced in a study of CD8 T cells in Susac syndrome. Via MiXCR, TCRdb re-called the immunoSEQ multiplex PCR reads, giving one row per CDR3 protein. The profile shows approximately 210,000 distinct CDR3 sequences, 95% of them singletons. Sequenced sample: CD4+ T cells from PBMCs. The receptors here all came from a human donor with multiple sclerosis. The conserved cysteine and the conserved F or W are not part of the CDR3 here.

TRBV18 ASSPLNGETQY
TRBV6-5 ASSYLTGTNYGYT
TRBV20-1 SARQDSNQPQH
TRBV29-1 SVVIDLGENYGYT
TRBV12-3/TRBV12-4 ASSLMGLASYEQY
TRBV6-4 ASSFQGGVNSPLH
TRBV18 ASSPQDRNTDTQY
TRBV9 ASSGPLSSTDTQY
TRBV18 ASSLGQGETQY
TRBV23-1 ASSQSRTGAAKNIQY
TRBV28 ASSLRGLAVTGELF
TRBV20-1 SARVGVGIIETQY
TRBV29-1 SVEIQYNEQF
TRBV24-1 ATSPSGDTGELF
TRBV20-1 SAKRSGTGSNEQF
TRBV7-9 ASEARGVGPTGELF
TRBV7-9 ASSEGFEQY
TRBV28 ASSLWGTGETQY
TRBV5-1 ASSWGQPNEKLF
TRBV27 ASSSGVYNEQF
TRBV20-1 SARDQRTSGIYNEQF
TRBV23-1 ASPDRGQGQPQH
TRBV7-6 ASSLTDLSYEQY
TRBV20-1 SARDVLAGGLAKNIQY
TRBV2 ASSWTGGEQY
TRBV4-1 ASSQRGRHQPQH
TRBV14 ASSQEQGVADTQY
TRBV30 AWSPRGPINQPQH
TRBV29-1 SVAGVSYNEQF
TRBV5-1 ASSLDPGSTGELF
TRBV15 ATSKRNEQF
TRBV6-5 ASRASGSYEQY
TRBV29-1 SVGRDRGNEQF
TRBV5-1 ASSQGLAGVTTYEQY
TRBV3-1 ASGVDGPTDTQY
TRBV20-1 SARQQGSNQPQH
TRBV18 ASSPPGAGTEAF
TRBV12-3/TRBV12-4 ASSWTEAF
TRBV7-2 ASSSGTANLAKNIQY
TRBV7-2 ASSSMTRTDTQY
TRBV29-1 TTEARDTQY
TRBV4-2 ASSQESAGQY
TRBV7-2 ASRKDSYSNQPQH
TRBV28 ASHSESYEQY
TRBV2 ASSEEDPLPQH
TRBV12-3/TRBV12-4 ASGVKTQY
TRBV7-2 ASSQPAGETQY
TRBV12-5 ASGYQNSAGGPTDTQY
TRBV6-5 ASSPGTANNSPLH